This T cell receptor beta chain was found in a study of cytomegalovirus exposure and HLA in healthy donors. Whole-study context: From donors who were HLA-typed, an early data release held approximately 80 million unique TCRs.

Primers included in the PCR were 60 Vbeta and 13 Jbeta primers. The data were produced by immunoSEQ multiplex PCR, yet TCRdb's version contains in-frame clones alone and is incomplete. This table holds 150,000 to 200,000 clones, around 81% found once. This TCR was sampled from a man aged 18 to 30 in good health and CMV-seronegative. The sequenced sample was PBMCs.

The CDR3 spells CASSVGGRGQETQYF. The CDR3 coding sequence is TGTGCCAGCAGCGTAGGCGGCAGGGGCCAAGAGACCCAGTACTTC. The genes are TRBV9 and TRBJ2-5, with TRBD1 as a possible D gene (6 bases). The V end was cut by 0 bases, the J end by 1 base, with 10 bases between. The CDR3 length is 15 residues. CDR1 is SGDLS and CDR2 is YYNGEE in the germline V gene. Filled out from reference TRBV9 and TRBJ2-5, the complete variable domain reads DSGVTQTPKHLITATGQRVTLRCSPRSGDLSVYWYQQSLDQGLQFLIQYYNGEERAKGNILERFSAQQFPDLHSELNLSSLELGDSALYFCASSVGGRGQETQYFGPGTRLLVL.